The 7 T cell receptor beta chains below all came from one sample that was sequenced in a study of T cells in Graves' hyperthyroidism and ophthalmopathy. Amplification of TCR beta CDR3 regions was performed using RNA transcripts as template. The HTBI primer set drove a first-round RT-PCR of the TCR CDR3. TCRdb passed the multiplex PCR reads through MiXCR, listing each CDR3 protein once. The sample lists about 350,000 distinct CDR3 sequences; less than 20% were seen once. Material for sequencing was blood. The source is a woman in her thirties or forties with Graves' ophthalmopathy.

At least ten counts were recorded for this clonotype. CDR3 DNA sequence: TGTGCCAGCAGGAGTACGGGACAGGGTCGGTACGAGCAGTACTTC. Its protein product is CASRSTGQGRYEQYF. The gene calls are TRBV6-2 or TRBV6-3 and TRBJ2-7; 9 bases fit TRBD1. From germline, CDR1 is MNHEY and CDR2 SVGEGT. Unmatched junction bases numbered 10, after V lost 6 bases and J lost 4 bases. The CDR3 extends over 15 amino acids.

With regard to this clonotype: A clone one base away is much larger, so this may be a read error. V gene TRBV6-1 combines with J gene TRBJ2-5; the D gene could be TRBD1 or TRBD2 (5 bases each). Germline CDR1 and CDR2: MNHNS and SASEGT. The V gene lost 8 bases and the J gene lost 4 bases, with 8 bases spanning the gap. The CDR3 runs to 11 residues. CDR3 sequence (DNA): TGTGCCAGCCAGAGGGGAGAGACCCAGTACTTC. Translated, it gives CASQRGETQYF.

This clonotype was seen only a few times. The rearrangement links TRBV24-1 to TRBJ2-2; D is ambiguous. Between the trimmed V and J ends, which lost 6 bases and 4 bases, there was a span of 11 bases. The germline V gene has CDR1 KGHDR and CDR2 SFDVKD. The CDR3 totals 14 residues. In DNA, the CDR3 is TGTGCCACCAGTAGCCGGATCTCCACCGGGGAGCTGTTTTTT. Translation: CATSSRISTGELFF.

This clonotype showed up many times. This chain uses TRBV27 with TRBJ1-2; tentatively, D is TRBD1 (5 bases). V was cut by 5 bases and J by 3 bases, with 13 bases left in between. The germline gives CDR1 MNHEY, CDR2 SMNVEV (reference sequence). The CDR3 spans 14 residues. The CDR3 loop is CASSPRSGDYGYTF. CDR3 nucleotides: TGTGCCAGCAGTCCGAGATCGGGGGACTATGGCTACACCTTC.

This sequence joins TRBV20-1 and TRBJ2-4; weak D call: TRBD2 (5 bases). Germline V CDR1 and CDR2: DFQATT, SNEGSKA (reference sequence). The CDR3 consists of 17 residues. With 6 bases removed from V and 0 bases from J, the gap between germline ends came to 21 bases. Here the CDR3 DNA reads TGCAGTGCCGAAGTTTGGGCTAGCCAATTAGCCAAAAACATTCAGTACTTC. It codes for CSAEVWASQLAKNIQYF.

The chain couples TRBV3-1 to TRBJ2-7, with 10 bases lining up with TRBD1. This CDR3 contains 15 residues. Germline-derived CDR1 and CDR2 are LGHDT and YNNKEL (reference sequence). The junction had 7 bases not matched to a gene; V was cut back by 3 bases and J by 5 bases. In DNA, the CDR3 is TGTGCCAGCAGCCACGGGACAGGGGCAAGGAACGAGCAGTACTTC. It translates to CASSHGTGARNEQYF.

This clonotype was counted many times. This chain connects TRBV15 to TRBJ2-5, with D possibly being TRBD2 (5 bases). This CDR3 has 14 amino acids. Germline V gene lookup returns CDR1 LNHNV and CDR2 YYDKDF (reference sequence). The V end was cut by 6 bases, the J end by 4 bases, with 15 bases between. Here the CDR3 DNA reads TGTGCCACCAGGTACGCGGGTCGAAGAGAGACCCAGTACTTC. Residues: CATRYAGRRETQYF.